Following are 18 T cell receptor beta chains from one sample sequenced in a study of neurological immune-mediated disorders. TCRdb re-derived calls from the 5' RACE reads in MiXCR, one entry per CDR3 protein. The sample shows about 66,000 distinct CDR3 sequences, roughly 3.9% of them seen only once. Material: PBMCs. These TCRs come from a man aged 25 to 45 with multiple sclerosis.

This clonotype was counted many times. The CDR3 sequence: CSASGTGVEAFF. The CDR3 bases are TGCAGTGCTTCCGGGACAGGGGTAGAAGCTTTCTTT. This chain links TRBV20-1 with TRBJ1-1; 10 bases are shared with TRBD1. The V segment lost 5 bases and the J segment 8 bases; nucleotides outside the gene matches: 5. Germline V gives CDR1 DFQATT, CDR2 SNEGSKA (reference sequence). The CDR3 has 12 residues.

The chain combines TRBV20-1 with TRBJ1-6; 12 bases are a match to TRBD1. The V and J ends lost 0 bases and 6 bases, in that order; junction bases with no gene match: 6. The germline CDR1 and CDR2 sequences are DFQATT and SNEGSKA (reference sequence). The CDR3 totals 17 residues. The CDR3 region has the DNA TGCAGTGCTAGAGACCCCGGGACAGGGGGCTTTAATTCACCCCTCCACTTT. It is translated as CSARDPGTGGFNSPLHF.

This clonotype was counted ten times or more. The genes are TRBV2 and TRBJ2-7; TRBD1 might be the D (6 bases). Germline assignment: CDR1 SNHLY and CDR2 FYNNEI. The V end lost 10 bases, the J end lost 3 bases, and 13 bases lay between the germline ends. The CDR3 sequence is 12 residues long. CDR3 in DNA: TGTGCCACCGTAGACAGGAACTACGAGCAGTACTTC. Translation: CATVDRNYEQYF.

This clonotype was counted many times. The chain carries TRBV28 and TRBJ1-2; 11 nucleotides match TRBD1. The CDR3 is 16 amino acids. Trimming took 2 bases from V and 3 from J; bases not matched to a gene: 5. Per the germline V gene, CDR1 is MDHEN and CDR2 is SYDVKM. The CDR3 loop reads CASSLKGQGAYYGYTF. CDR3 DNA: TGTGCCAGCAGTTTAAAAGGACAGGGGGCTTACTATGGCTACACCTTC.

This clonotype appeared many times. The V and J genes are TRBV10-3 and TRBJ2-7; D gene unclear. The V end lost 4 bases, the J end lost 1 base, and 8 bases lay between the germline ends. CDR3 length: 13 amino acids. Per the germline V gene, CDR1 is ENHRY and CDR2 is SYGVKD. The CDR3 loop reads CAISGKESYEQYF. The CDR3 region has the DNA TGTGCCATCAGTGGGAAGGAATCCTACGAGCAGTACTTC.

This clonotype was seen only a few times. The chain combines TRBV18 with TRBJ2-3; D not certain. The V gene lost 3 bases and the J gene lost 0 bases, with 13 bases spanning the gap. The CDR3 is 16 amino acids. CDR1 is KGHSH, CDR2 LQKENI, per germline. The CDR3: CASSPPNAASTDTQYF. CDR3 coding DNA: TGTGCCAGCTCACCGCCGAACGCGGCTAGCACAGATACGCAGTATTTT.

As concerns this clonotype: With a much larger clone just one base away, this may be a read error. The CDR3 reads CASTPVMGKLYGYTF. In nucleotides, the CDR3 is TGTGCCAGCACCCCCGTTATGGGAAAGCTATATGGCTACACCTTC. This chain connects TRBV6-1 to TRBJ1-2; D gene ambiguous. This CDR3 has 15 amino acids. Germline CDR1 MNHNS, CDR2 SASEGT. V dropped 7 bases and J dropped 5 bases, with 20 bases sitting between them.

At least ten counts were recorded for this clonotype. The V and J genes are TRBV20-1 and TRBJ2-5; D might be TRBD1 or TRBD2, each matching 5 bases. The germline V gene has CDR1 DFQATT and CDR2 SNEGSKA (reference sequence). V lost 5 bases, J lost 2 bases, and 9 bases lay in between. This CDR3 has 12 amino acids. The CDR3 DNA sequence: TGCAGTGCTTGGGACCTACAAGAGACCCAGTACTTC. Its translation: CSAWDLQETQYF.

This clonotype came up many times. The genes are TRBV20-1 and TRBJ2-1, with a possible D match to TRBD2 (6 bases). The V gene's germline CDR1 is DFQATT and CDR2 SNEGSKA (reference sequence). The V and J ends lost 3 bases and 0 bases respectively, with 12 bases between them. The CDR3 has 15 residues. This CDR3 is CSARTGGSSYNEQFF. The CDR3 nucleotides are TGCAGTGCTAGGACTGGGGGGAGCTCCTACAATGAGCAGTTCTTC.

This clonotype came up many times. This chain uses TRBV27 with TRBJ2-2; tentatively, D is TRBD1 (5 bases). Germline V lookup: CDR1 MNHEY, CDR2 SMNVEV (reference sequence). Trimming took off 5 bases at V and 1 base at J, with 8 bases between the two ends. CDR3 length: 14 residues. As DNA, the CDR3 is TGTGCCAGCAGTCGCGACAGGAACACCGGGGAGCTGTTTTTT. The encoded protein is CASSRDRNTGELFF.

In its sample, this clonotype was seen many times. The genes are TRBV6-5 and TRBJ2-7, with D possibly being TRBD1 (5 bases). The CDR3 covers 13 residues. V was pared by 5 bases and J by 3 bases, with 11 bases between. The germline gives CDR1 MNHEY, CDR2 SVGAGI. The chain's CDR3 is CASSETESYEQYF. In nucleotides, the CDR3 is TGTGCCAGCAGTGAGACAGAAAGCTACGAGCAGTACTTC.

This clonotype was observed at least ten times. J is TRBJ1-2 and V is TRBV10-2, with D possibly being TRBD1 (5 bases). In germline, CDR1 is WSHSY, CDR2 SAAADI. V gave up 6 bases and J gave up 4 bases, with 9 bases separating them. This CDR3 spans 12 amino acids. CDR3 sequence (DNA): TGCGCCAGCAGGACAGACAGCTATGGCTACACCTTC. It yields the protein CASRTDSYGYTF.

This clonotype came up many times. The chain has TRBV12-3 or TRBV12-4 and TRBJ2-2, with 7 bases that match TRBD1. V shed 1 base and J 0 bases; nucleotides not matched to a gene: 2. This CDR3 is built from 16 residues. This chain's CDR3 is CASSLGTGANTGELFF. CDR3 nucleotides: TGTGCCAGCAGTTTAGGGACAGGAGCGAACACCGGGGAGCTGTTTTTT.

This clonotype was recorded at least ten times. CDR3 sequence: CASGLFLAGSQETQYF. CDR3 nucleotides: TGTGCTAGTGGTTTGTTCCTAGCGGGGTCCCAAGAGACCCAGTACTTC. The rearrangement joins TRBV12-5 to TRBJ2-5; 9 bases are shared with TRBD2. This CDR3 has 16 amino acids. Germline CDR1 is LGHNT and CDR2 is FRNRAP. V trimming: 2 bases; J trimming: 1 base; junction bases outside the gene matches: 5.

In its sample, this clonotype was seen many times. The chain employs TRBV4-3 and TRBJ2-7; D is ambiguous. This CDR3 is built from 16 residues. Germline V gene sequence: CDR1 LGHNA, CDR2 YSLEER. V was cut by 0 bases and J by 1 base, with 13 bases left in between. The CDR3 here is CASSQDLHPTSYEQYF. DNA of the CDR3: TGCGCCAGCAGCCAAGATTTGCACCCTACTTCCTACGAGCAGTACTTC.

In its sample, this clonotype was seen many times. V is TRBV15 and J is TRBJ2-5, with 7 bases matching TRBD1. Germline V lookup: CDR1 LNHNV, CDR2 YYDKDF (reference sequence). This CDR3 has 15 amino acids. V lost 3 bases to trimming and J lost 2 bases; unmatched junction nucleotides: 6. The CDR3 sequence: CATSSRQGGQETQYF. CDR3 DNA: TGTGCCACCAGCAGCCGACAGGGCGGGCAAGAGACCCAGTACTTC. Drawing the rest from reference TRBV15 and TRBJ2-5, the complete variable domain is DAMVIQNPRYQVTQFGKPVTLSCSQTLNHNVMYWYQQKSSQAPKLLFHYYDKDFNNEADTPDNFQSRRPNTSFCFLDIRSPGLGDTAMYLCATSSRQGGQETQYFGPGTRLLVL.

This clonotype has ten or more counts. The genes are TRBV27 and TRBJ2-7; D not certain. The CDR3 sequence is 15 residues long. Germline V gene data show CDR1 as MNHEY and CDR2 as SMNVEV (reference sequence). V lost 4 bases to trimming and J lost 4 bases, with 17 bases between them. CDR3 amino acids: CASSSPSKSGYEQYF. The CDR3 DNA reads TGTGCCAGCAGTTCCCCCTCGAAGTCAGGATACGAGCAGTACTTC.

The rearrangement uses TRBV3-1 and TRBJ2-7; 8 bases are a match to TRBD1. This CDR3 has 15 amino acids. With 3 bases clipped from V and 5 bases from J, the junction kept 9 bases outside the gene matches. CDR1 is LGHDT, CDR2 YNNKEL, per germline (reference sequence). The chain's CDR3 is CASSHTGGHHHEQYF. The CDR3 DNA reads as TGTGCCAGCAGCCATACAGGGGGGCATCACCACGAGCAGTACTTC.